Shown below are 21 T cell receptor beta chains from a single sample sequenced in a study of glioma-infiltrating T cells after dendritic cell vaccination. The data were produced by immunoSEQ multiplex PCR, yet TCRdb's version contains in-frame clones alone and is incomplete. The sample consists of tens of thousands of clones, 83% of them appearing once. Time point of the sample: after dendritic cell vaccination, including at tumor progression/relapse. Sequencing used blood, obtained after dendritic cell vaccination. These receptors were collected from a human donor with glioblastoma.

This sequence joins TRBV6-6 and TRBJ1-2; D gene unclear. The CDR3 is made up of 11 amino acids. The V and J ends lost 9 bases and 1 base respectively, with 6 bases between them. Germline V lookup: CDR1 MNHNY, CDR2 SVGAGI (reference sequence). The CDR3 protein is CASQLNYGYTF. In DNA, the CDR3 is TGTGCCAGTCAACTTAACTATGGCTACACCTTC.

The rearrangement joins TRBV18 to TRBJ1-1, with a possible D match to TRBD1 (6 bases). The CDR3 has 17 residues. CDR1 and CDR2 (germline): KGHSH, LQKENI. V was shortened by 0 bases and J by 1 base, with 15 bases between the two germline ends. The CDR3 DNA is TGTGCCAGCTCACCACCCCCCTGGACAGCCAAGAACACTGAAGCTTTCTTT. Protein product: CASSPPPWTAKNTEAFF.

V is TRBV7-6 and J is TRBJ1-1, with D uncertain. This CDR3 comprises 17 residues. Trimming left V 5 bases short and J 6 bases short, with 25 bases between. The germline CDR1 and CDR2 sequences are SGHVS and FNYEAQ. CDR3 loop: CASSLKEGQTAAAEAFF. The CDR3 coding sequence is TGTGCCAGCAGCCTCAAGGAGGGCCAAACAGCTGCAGCTGAAGCTTTCTTT.

The chain combines TRBV4-2 with TRBJ1-3, with TRBD1 matching 8 bases. J was trimmed by 0 bases and V by 2 bases; bases with no gene match: 3. This CDR3 contains 16 residues. Germline V lookup: CDR1 LGHNA, CDR2 YNFKEQ. Written as DNA, the CDR3 is TGTGCCAGCAGCCAACTTGGACAGGGCTCTGGAAACACCATATATTTT. Protein sequence: CASSQLGQGSGNTIYF.

As regards this clone: Other DNA sequences from this sample encode an identical CDR3 as well. The chain recombines TRBV18 with TRBJ1-6; tentatively, D is TRBD1 (6 bases). Trimming removed 0 bases at V and 7 bases at J, with 10 bases between. CDR1 is KGHSH, CDR2 LQKENI, per germline. The CDR3 covers 15 residues. The DNA of the CDR3 is TGTGCCAGCTCACCACCGACAGGAGGCAATTCACCCCTCCACTTT. It yields the protein CASSPPTGGNSPLHF.

The V gene is TRBV11-2, the J gene TRBJ2-7; D uncertain. Per germline, CDR1 SGHAT and CDR2 FQNNGV. This CDR3 contains 14 residues. V gave up 2 bases and J gave up 0 bases, with 8 bases separating them. The CDR3 DNA follows: TGTGCCAGCAGCTTATCCAGAAGCTCCTACGAGCAGTACTTC. Translated, it gives CASSLSRSSYEQYF.

The chain links TRBV5-1 to TRBJ1-1; TRBD1 agrees at 10 bases. This CDR3 has 15 amino acids. Germline CDR1 is SGHRS and CDR2 is YFSETQ. The ends lost 4 bases at V and 3 bases at J; junction bases unmatched: 6. In nucleotides, the CDR3 is TGCGCCAGCAGCCCCGTTGGGACAGGGGACACTGAAGCTTTCTTT. It specifies CASSPVGTGDTEAFF.

This sequence joins TRBV2 and TRBJ2-1, with 9 bases that match TRBD1. The CDR3 contains 15 residues. V shed 4 bases and J 7 bases; nucleotides not matched to a gene: 8. The germline V gene encodes CDR1 SNHLY and CDR2 FYNNEI. CDR3 region: CASSGGTGRGNEQFF. The DNA for the CDR3 is TGTGCCAGCAGTGGAGGGACAGGGAGAGGAAATGAGCAGTTCTTC. The variable domain in full, with the rest retrieved from reference TRBV2 and TRBJ2-1, is EPEVTQTPSHQVTQMGQEVILRCVPISNHLYFYWYRQILGQKVEFLVSFYNNEISEKSEIFDDQFSVERPDGSNFTLKIRSTKLEDSAMYFCASSGGTGRGNEQFFGPGTRLTVL.

This clone occurred many times. V and J are TRBV5-4 and TRBJ1-4; D gene uncertain. CDR1 is SGHNT and CDR2 is YYREEE in the germline V gene (reference sequence). With 0 bases removed from V and 2 bases from J, the gap between germline ends came to 8 bases. The CDR3 is 15 amino acids. CDR3 in DNA: TGTGCCAGCAGCTTGGCATCAGCGACTAATGAAAAACTGTTTTTT. This codes for CASSLASATNEKLFF.

The rearrangement links TRBV7-3 to TRBJ2-6; weak D call: TRBD1 (5 bases). The CDR3 is 17 residues long. Germline CDR1 is SGHTA and CDR2 is FQGTGA. V lost 5 bases and J 0 bases, leaving 14 bases between the germline ends. In DNA, the CDR3 is TGTGCCAGCAGCCAGGGCCGCCCGTACTCTGGGGCCAACGTCCTGACTTTC. It specifies CASSQGRPYSGANVLTF. The full variable domain, with the rest looked up from reference TRBV7-3 and TRBJ2-6, is GAGVSQTPSNKVTEKGKYVELRCDPISGHTALYWYRQSLGQGPEFLIYFQGTGAADDSGLPNDRFFAVRPEGSVSTLKIQRTERGDSAVYLCASSQGRPYSGANVLTFGAGSRLTVL.

This sequence joins TRBV19 and TRBJ2-1; D perhaps matches TRBD1 (5 bases). Trimming left V 4 bases short and J 6 bases short, with 16 bases between. CDR3 length: 15 residues. Germline V gene lookup returns CDR1 LNHDA and CDR2 SQIVND (reference sequence). The DNA of the CDR3 is TGTGCCAGTAGTAAGGTTTCGGCAGGGTCCAATGAGCAGTTCTTC. Amino acids: CASSKVSAGSNEQFF.

This clone was found a few times. V is TRBV18 and J is TRBJ2-7; 7 bases match TRBD1. The V segment lost 2 bases and the J segment 2 bases; nucleotides outside the gene matches: 6. The CDR3 is 15 amino acids. Germline CDR1 is KGHSH and CDR2 is LQKENI. The CDR3 DNA reads TGTGCCAGCTCACCATACAGGGACAGAGCCTACGAGCAGTACTTC. It encodes CASSPYRDRAYEQYF.

The rearrangement joins TRBV4-1 to TRBJ1-5; D perhaps matches TRBD1 (5 bases). Trimming stripped 3 bases from V and 2 bases from J, with 8 bases between. Germline CDR1 and CDR2: MGHRA and YSYEKL. The length of the CDR3 is 14 residues. CDR3 sequence reads: CASSQQGGNQPQHF. CDR3 DNA: TGCGCCAGCAGCCAGCAAGGGGGCAATCAGCCCCAGCATTTT.

This chain joins TRBV29-1 and TRBJ1-2; no definite D call. Germline values: CDR1 SQVTM, CDR2 ANQGSEA. V was shortened by 7 bases and J by 4 bases, with 19 bases between the two germline ends. The CDR3 has 14 residues. CDR3 sequence: CSAKPDSNSYGYTF. The CDR3 DNA reads TGCAGCGCCAAGCCGGACTCAAACAGCTATGGCTACACCTTC. Drawing the rest from reference TRBV29-1 and TRBJ1-2, the complete variable domain is SAVISQKPSRDICQRGTSLTIQCQVDSQVTMMFWYRQQPGQSLTLIATANQGSEATYESGFVIDKFPISRPNLTFSTLTVSNMSPEDSSIYLCSAKPDSNSYGYTFGSGTRLTVV.

The chain has TRBV27 and TRBJ1-1; D perhaps matches TRBD1 (5 bases). Per the germline V gene, CDR1 is MNHEY and CDR2 is SMNVEV (reference sequence). Trimming shortened V by 6 bases and J by 3 bases, and 23 bases separated the two germline ends. The CDR3 is made up of 17 amino acids. The CDR3 sequence: CASRSRQQWGEDTEAFF. The CDR3 DNA follows: TGTGCCAGCAGGTCCCGTCAGCAGTGGGGGGAGGACACTGAAGCTTTCTTT.

V gene TRBV18 combines with J gene TRBJ1-2; the match to TRBD1 covers 7 bases. The ends lost 1 base at V and 4 bases at J; junction bases unmatched: 3. The CDR3 is 14 residues long. In germline, CDR1 is KGHSH, CDR2 LQKENI. CDR3 sequence: CASSPLDRIYGYTF. DNA of the CDR3: TGTGCCAGCTCACCACTGGACAGGATCTATGGCTACACCTTC.

The chain joins TRBV4-2 to TRBJ1-2; D might be TRBD1 (5 bases). Trimming pared 4 bases from V and 0 bases from J, leaving 9 bases between. Per the germline V gene, CDR1 is LGHNA and CDR2 is YNFKEQ. CDR3 length equals 14 residues. CDR3 protein: CASSPRDSNYGYTF. CDR3 nucleotides: TGTGCCAGCAGCCCCAGGGACTCTAACTATGGCTACACCTTC.

The genes are TRBV25-1 and TRBJ1-5, with D possibly being TRBD1 (5 bases). V was cut by 7 bases and J by 2 bases, with 9 bases left in between. This CDR3 region has 13 residues. The germline V gene encodes CDR1 MGHDK and CDR2 SYGVNS. The CDR3 loop reads CASTLGGNQPQHF. CDR3 DNA: TGTGCCAGCACCCTAGGGGGCAATCAGCCCCAGCATTTT.

The chain recombines TRBV18 with TRBJ1-2; 8 nucleotides match TRBD1. V shed 2 bases and J 4 bases; nucleotides not matched to a gene: 0. Germline V gives CDR1 KGHSH, CDR2 LQKENI. This CDR3 has 13 amino acids. CDR3 bases: TGTGCCAGCTCACCAGGACAGGGCTATGGCTACACCTTC. Translating gives CASSPGQGYGYTF.

The chain employs TRBV9 and TRBJ2-1; D is undetermined. The germline V gene has CDR1 SGDLS and CDR2 YYNGEE. Trimming removed 0 bases from V and 5 bases from J, with 9 bases in between. CDR3 size: 14 residues. The CDR3 protein is CASSVAHRDNEQFF. The CDR3 DNA reads as TGTGCCAGCAGCGTAGCTCACAGAGACAATGAGCAGTTCTTC.

The chain couples TRBV18 to TRBJ1-1, with D possibly matching TRBD1 (6 bases). The CDR3 has 16 residues. V lost 1 base, J lost 3 bases, and 15 bases lay in between. Germline V gives CDR1 KGHSH, CDR2 LQKENI. The CDR3 nucleotides are TGTGCCAGCTCACCACTGTTACCGGGGGGCTACACTGAAGCTTTCTTT. It is translated as CASSPLLPGGYTEAFF.